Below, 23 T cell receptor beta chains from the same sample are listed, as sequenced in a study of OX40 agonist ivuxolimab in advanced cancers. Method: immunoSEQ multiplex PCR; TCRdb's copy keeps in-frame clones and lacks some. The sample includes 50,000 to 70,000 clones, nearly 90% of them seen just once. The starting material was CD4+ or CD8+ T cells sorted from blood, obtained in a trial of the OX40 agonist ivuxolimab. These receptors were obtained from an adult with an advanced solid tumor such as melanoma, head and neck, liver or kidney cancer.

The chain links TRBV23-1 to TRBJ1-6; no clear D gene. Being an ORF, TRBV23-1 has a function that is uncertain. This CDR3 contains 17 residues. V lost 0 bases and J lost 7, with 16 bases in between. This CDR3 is CASSQSRRAGSNSPLHF. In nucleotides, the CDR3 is TGCGCCAGCAGTCAATCCAGAAGGGCCGGGTCGAATTCACCCCTCCACTTT.

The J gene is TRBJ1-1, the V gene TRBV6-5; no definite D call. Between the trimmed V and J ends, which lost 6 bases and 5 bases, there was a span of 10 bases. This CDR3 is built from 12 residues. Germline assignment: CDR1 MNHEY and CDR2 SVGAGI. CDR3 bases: TGTGCCAGCAGCATGGGAAGGACTGAAGCTTTCTTT. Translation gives CASSMGRTEAFF.

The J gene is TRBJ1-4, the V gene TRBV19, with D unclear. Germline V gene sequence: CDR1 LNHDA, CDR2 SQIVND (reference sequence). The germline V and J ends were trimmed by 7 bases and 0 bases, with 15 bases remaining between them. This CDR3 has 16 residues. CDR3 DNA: TGTGCCAGTAAGATTGTCCCGCTTGCAACTAATGAAAAACTGTTTTTT. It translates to CASKIVPLATNEKLFF. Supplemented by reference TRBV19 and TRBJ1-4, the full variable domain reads DGGITQSPKYLFRKEGQNVTLSCEQNLNHDAMYWYRQDPGQGLRLIYYSQIVNDFQKGDIAEGYSVSREKKESFPLTVTSAQKNPTAFYLCASKIVPLATNEKLFFGSGTQLSVL.

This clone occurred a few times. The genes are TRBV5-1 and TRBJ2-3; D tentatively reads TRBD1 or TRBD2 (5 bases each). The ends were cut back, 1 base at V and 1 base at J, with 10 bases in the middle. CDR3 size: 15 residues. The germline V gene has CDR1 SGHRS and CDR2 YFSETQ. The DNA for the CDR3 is TGCGCCAGCAGCTTGACGGTGGGACGCACAGATACGCAGTATTTT. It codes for CASSLTVGRTDTQYF.

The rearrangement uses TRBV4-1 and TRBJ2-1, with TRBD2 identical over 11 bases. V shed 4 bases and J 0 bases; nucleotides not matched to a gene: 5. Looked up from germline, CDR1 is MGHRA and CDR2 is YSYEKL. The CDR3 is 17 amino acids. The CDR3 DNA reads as TGCGCCAGCAGCCGAGTAGCGGGAGGGAGCTCCTACAATGAGCAGTTCTTC. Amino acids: CASSRVAGGSSYNEQFF.

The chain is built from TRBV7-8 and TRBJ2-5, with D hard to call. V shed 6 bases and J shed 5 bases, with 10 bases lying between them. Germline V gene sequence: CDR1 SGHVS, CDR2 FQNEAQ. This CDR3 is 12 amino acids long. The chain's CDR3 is CASRHERETQYF. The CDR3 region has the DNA TGTGCCAGCAGACACGAAAGGGAGACCCAGTACTTC. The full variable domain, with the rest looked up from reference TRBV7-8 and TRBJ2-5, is GAGVSQSPRYKVAKRGQDVALRCDPISGHVSLFWYQQALGQGPEFLTYFQNEAQLDKSGLPSDRFFAERPEGSVSTLKIQRTQQEDSAVYLCASRHERETQYFGPGTRLLVL.

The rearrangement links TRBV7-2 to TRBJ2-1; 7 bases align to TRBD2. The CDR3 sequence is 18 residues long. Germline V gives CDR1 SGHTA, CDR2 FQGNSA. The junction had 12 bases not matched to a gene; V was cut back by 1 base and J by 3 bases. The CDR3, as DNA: TGTGCCAGCAGCTTAGACTCCGAGGAGCGGGACCTCTACAATGAGCAGTTCTTC. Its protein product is CASSLDSEERDLYNEQFF.

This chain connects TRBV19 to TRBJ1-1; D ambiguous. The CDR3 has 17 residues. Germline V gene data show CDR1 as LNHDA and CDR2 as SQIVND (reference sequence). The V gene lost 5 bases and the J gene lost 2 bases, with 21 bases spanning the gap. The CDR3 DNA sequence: TGTGCCAGTAGTTCCATGACACACGGATGGGGTAACACTGAAGCTTTCTTT. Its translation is CASSSMTHGWGNTEAFF.

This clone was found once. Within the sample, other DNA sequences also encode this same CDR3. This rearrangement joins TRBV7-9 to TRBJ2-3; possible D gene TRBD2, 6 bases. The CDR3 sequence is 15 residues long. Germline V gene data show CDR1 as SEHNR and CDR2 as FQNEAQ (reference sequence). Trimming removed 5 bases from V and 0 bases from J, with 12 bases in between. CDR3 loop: CASSPPGVSTDTQYF. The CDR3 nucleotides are TGTGCCAGCAGCCCCCCGGGGGTTAGCACAGATACGCAGTATTTT.

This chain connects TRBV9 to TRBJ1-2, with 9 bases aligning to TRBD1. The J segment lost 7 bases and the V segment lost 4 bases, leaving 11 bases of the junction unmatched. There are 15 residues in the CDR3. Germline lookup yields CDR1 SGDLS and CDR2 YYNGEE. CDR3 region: CASSTATGGRFGYTF. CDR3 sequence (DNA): TGTGCCAGCAGCACCGCGACAGGGGGGCGGTTTGGCTACACCTTC.

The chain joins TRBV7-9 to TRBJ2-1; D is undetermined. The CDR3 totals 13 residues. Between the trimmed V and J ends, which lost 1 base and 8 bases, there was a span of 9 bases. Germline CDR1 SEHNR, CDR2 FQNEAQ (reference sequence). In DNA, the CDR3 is TGTGCCAGCAGCTTAGGAGTTAATTATGAGCAGTTCTTC. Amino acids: CASSLGVNYEQFF.

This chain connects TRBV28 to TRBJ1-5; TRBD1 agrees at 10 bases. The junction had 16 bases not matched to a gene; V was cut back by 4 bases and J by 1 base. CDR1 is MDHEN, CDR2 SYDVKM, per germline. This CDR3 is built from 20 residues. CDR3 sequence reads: CASSSTFPGQGLVSNQPQHF. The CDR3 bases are TGTGCCAGCAGTTCGACGTTCCCGGGACAGGGGTTGGTAAGCAATCAGCCCCAGCATTTT.

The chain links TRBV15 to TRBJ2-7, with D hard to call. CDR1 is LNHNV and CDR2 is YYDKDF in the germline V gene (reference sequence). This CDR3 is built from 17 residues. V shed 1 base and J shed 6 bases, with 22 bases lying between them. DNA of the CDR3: TGTGCCACCAGCAGAGCCCGAGACGCCTGGGCCACCAGCGAGCAGTACTTC. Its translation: CATSRARDAWATSEQYF.

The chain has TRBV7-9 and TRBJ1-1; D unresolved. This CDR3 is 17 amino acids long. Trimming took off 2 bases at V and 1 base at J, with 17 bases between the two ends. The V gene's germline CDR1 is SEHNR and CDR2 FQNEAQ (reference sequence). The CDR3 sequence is CASSLLGSPVKNTEAFF. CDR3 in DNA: TGTGCCAGCAGCTTATTGGGCAGCCCCGTTAAGAACACTGAAGCTTTCTTT.

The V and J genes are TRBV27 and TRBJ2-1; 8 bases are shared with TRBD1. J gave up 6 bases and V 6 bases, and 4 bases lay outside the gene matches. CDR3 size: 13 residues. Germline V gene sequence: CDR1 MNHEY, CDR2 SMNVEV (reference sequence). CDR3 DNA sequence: TGTGCCAGCAGGACAGGGGCGGTCAATGAGCAGTTCTTC. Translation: CASRTGAVNEQFF.

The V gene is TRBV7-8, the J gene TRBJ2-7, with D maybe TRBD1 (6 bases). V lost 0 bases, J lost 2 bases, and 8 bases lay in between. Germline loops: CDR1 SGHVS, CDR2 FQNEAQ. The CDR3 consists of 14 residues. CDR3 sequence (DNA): TGTGCCAGCAGCTTAGCACAGGGACCCTACGAGCAGTACTTC. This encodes CASSLAQGPYEQYF.

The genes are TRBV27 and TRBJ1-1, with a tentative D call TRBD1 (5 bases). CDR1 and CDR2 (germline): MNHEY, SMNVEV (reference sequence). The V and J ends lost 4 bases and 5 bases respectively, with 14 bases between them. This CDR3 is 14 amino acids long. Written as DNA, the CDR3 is TGTGCCAGCAGTTCCGGGGCCTGGGCAACTGAAGCTTTCTTT. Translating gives CASSSGAWATEAFF.

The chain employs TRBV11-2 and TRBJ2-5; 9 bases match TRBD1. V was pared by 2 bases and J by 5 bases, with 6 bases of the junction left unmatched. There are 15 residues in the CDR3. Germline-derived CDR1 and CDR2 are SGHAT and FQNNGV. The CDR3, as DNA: TGTGCCAGCAGCTTATGGACAGGGGTTGGGGAGACCCAGTACTTC. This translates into CASSLWTGVGETQYF.

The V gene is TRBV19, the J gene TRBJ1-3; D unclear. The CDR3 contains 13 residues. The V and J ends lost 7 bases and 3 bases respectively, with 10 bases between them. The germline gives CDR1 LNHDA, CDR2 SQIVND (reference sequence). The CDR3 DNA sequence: TGTGCCAGTACACACGGGAGTGGAAACACCATATATTTT. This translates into CASTHGSGNTIYF.

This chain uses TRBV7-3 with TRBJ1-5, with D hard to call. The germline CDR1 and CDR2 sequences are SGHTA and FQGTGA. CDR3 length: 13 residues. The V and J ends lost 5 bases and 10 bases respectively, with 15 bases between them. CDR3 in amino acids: CASSPYPPEPQHF. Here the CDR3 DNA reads TGTGCCAGCAGCCCCTATCCGCCAGAACCCCAGCATTTT. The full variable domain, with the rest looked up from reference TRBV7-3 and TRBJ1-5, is GAGVSQTPSNKVTEKGKYVELRCDPISGHTALYWYRQSLGQGPEFLIYFQGTGAADDSGLPNDRFFAVRPEGSVSTLKIQRTERGDSAVYLCASSPYPPEPQHFGDGTRLSIL.

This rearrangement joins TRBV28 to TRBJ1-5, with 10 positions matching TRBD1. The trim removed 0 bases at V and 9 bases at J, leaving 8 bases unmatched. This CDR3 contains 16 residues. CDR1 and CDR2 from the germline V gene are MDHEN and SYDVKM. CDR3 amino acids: CASSLWGTGDLRPQHF. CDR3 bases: TGTGCCAGCAGTTTATGGGGGACAGGGGACCTGCGGCCCCAGCATTTT.

CDR3: CASSLAGTGGFSNEKLFF. CDR3 DNA: TGTGCCAGCAGCTTGGCCGGGACAGGGGGCTTCAGTAATGAAAAACTGTTTTTT. The V gene is TRBV5-8, the J gene TRBJ1-4; TRBD1 matches at 12 bases. The CDR3 contains 18 residues. The V gene end was trimmed by 0 bases and the J gene end by 4 bases; junction bases not matched to a gene: 7. Per germline, CDR1 SGHTS and CDR2 YDEGEE.

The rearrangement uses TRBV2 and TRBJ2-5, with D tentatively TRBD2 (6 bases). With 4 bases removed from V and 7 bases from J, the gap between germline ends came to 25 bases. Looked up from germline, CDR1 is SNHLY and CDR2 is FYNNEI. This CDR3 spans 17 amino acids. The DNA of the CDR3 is TGTGCCAGCAGTGGGCCCTCGGACCGGGCTGGGGGGTGGACCCAGTACTTC. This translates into CASSGPSDRAGGWTQYF.